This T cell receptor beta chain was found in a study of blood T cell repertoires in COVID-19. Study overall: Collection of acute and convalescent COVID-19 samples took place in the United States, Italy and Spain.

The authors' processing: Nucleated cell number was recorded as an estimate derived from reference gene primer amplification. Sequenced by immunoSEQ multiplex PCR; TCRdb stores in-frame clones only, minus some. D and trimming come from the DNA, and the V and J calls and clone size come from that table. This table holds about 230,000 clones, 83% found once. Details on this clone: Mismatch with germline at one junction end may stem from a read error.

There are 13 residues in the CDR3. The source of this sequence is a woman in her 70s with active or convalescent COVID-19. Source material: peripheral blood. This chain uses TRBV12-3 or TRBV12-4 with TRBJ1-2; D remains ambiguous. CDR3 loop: CASSLGSRPGRSF. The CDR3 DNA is TGTGCCAGCAGTTTAGGCAGTCGTCCAGGCCGTTCCTTC.